These 32 T cell receptor beta chains were all obtained from the same sample, sequenced in a study of blood T cell repertoires in COVID-19. The method was immunoSEQ multiplex PCR; TCRdb's version includes in-frame clones alone and lacks a portion of them. Of some 190,000 clones listed, roughly four fifths are singletons. The specimen sequenced was peripheral blood. The receptor source for this set is a woman aged 50 to 65 with acute or convalescent COVID-19.

This clone was observed a handful of times. V and J are TRBV19 and TRBJ1-2; 7 nucleotides line up with TRBD1. This CDR3 spans 13 amino acids. The V and J ends lost 10 bases and 2 bases, in that order; junction bases with no gene match: 7. The germline gives CDR1 LNHDA, CDR2 SQIVND (reference sequence). The CDR3 sequence: CATTPTGNYGYTF. DNA for the CDR3: TGTGCCACGACCCCGACAGGGAACTATGGCTACACCTTC.

A note on this clone: The junction shows a germline mismatch at one end, possibly a read error. Other DNA sequences from this sample encode an identical CDR3 as well. Written as DNA, the CDR3 is TGTGCCAGCAGTTATAACGCAGGGAGGGACTATGGCTACACTTTC. Translated: CASSYNAGRDYGYTF. The gene calls are TRBV6-5 and TRBJ1-2; tentatively, D is TRBD1 (5 bases). Germline loops: CDR1 MNHEY, CDR2 SVGAGI. This CDR3 spans 15 amino acids.

This clone came up a few times. The chain couples TRBV30 to TRBJ2-7; D is unresolved. Germline-derived CDR1 and CDR2 are GTSNPN and SVGIG (reference sequence). V was cut by 2 bases and J by 6 bases, with 8 bases left in between. The CDR3 consists of 11 residues. The CDR3 nucleotides read TGTGCCTGGAGTTCTGGGCCCGAGCAGTACTTC. Its protein is CAWSSGPEQYF.

The chain recombines TRBV28 with TRBJ2-7; tentative D call: TRBD1 (6 bases). The CDR3 totals 14 residues. The ends were cut back, 6 bases at V and 1 base at J, with 13 bases in the middle. Germline lookup yields CDR1 MDHEN and CDR2 SYDVKM. The CDR3 DNA reads TGTGCCAGCAGACTACAAACAGGGTCCTACGAGCAGTACTTC. Protein sequence: CASRLQTGSYEQYF. The full variable domain, with the rest looked up from reference TRBV28 and TRBJ2-7, is DVKVTQSSRYLVKRTGEKVFLECVQDMDHENMFWYRQDPGLGLRLIYFSYDVKMKEKGDIPEGYSVSREKKERFSLILESASTNQTSMYLCASRLQTGSYEQYFGPGTRLTVT.

The chain links TRBV29-1 to TRBJ1-4; D possibly corresponds to TRBD1 (6 bases). In germline, CDR1 is SQVTM, CDR2 ANQGSEA. V lost 5 bases and J 3 bases, leaving 16 bases between the germline ends. This CDR3 has 15 amino acids. The CDR3 sequence: CSVRQGSSSNEKLFF. The CDR3 nucleotides read TGCAGCGTTAGGCAGGGGAGTTCGTCTAATGAAAAACTGTTTTTT.

J is TRBJ1-1 and V is TRBV18; D is possibly TRBD1 (6 bases). The CDR3 extends over 13 amino acids. V dropped 7 bases and J dropped 0 bases, with 9 bases sitting between them. CDR1 is KGHSH, CDR2 LQKENI, per germline. CDR3 amino acids: CASFGDMNTEAFF. In DNA, the CDR3 is TGTGCCAGCTTTGGGGACATGAACACTGAAGCTTTCTTT. Together with reference TRBV18 and TRBJ1-1, the CDR3 gives the full variable domain: NAGVMQNPRHLVRRRGQEARLRCSPMKGHSHVYWYRQLPEEGLKFMVYLQKENIIDESGMPKERFSAEFPKEGPSILRIQQVVRGDSAAYFCASFGDMNTEAFFGQGTRLTVV.

The V and J genes are TRBV7-2 and TRBJ2-2; possible D gene TRBD1, 6 bases. With 8 bases removed from V and 7 bases from J, the gap between germline ends came to 20 bases. CDR1 and CDR2 from the germline V gene are SGHTA and FQGNSA. This CDR3 has 15 amino acids. CDR3 sequence (DNA): TGTGCCAGCGGACAGAGGGGCGGCTGGGGCGGGGAGCTGTTTTTT. Translated: CASGQRGGWGGELFF.

The chain is built from TRBV18 and TRBJ2-5, with D perhaps matching TRBD2 (5 bases). Looked up from germline, CDR1 is KGHSH and CDR2 is LQKENI. The CDR3 sequence is 15 residues long. The V gene lost 1 base and the J gene lost 2 bases, with 11 bases spanning the gap. The CDR3 DNA reads TGTGCCAGCTCACCACGAGGGCAGTTTCAAGAGACCCAGTACTTC. It encodes CASSPRGQFQETQYF.

The genes are TRBV7-2 and TRBJ1-2; TRBD1 agrees at 8 bases. Germline CDR1 is SGHTA and CDR2 is FQGNSA. The CDR3 has 14 residues. V shed 6 bases, J shed 2 bases, and the junction held 5 bases outside the gene matches. The CDR3 nucleotides read TGTGCCAGCAGGCTGGGACAGGCCAACTATGGCTACACCTTC. Encoded protein: CASRLGQANYGYTF.

V and J are TRBV11-2 and TRBJ1-5; possibly TRBD1 for D (5 bases). The germline gives CDR1 SGHAT, CDR2 FQNNGV. The CDR3 extends over 14 amino acids. The V gene lost 1 base and the J gene lost 3 bases, with 7 bases spanning the gap. CDR3 residues: CASSLAGYNQPQHF. The CDR3 DNA sequence: TGTGCCAGCAGCTTAGCAGGGTACAATCAGCCCCAGCATTTT.

V gene TRBV7-8 combines with J gene TRBJ2-3; D is uncertain. The germline gives CDR1 SGHVS, CDR2 FQNEAQ. This CDR3 is built from 14 residues. Trimming shortened V by 5 bases and J by 1 base, and 10 bases separated the two germline ends. The CDR3 protein is CASSLSLGTDTQYF. CDR3 bases: TGTGCCAGCAGCCTTAGCTTGGGCACAGATACGCAGTATTTT.

This clone came up a few times. This sequence joins TRBV30 and TRBJ2-2; TRBD1 might be the D (5 bases). CDR3 size: 11 residues. V was shortened by 5 bases and J by 5 bases, with 6 bases between the two germline ends. Germline-derived CDR1 and CDR2 are GTSNPN and SVGIG (reference sequence). Here the CDR3 DNA reads TGTGCCTGGCAGGGAACCGGGGAGCTGTTTTTT. Protein sequence: CAWQGTGELFF. The variable domain in full, completed from reference TRBV30 and TRBJ2-2, reads SQTIHQWPATLVQPVGSPLSLECTVEGTSNPNLYWYRQAAGRGLQLLFYSVGIGQISSEVPQNLSASRPQDRQFILSSKKLLLSDSGFYLCAWQGTGELFFGEGSRLTVL.

The CDR3 protein is CASSPRQGRDGYTF. The DNA of the CDR3 is TGTGCCAGCAGCCCCCGACAGGGGCGGGATGGCTACACCTTC. The chain recombines TRBV7-8 with TRBJ1-2, with 8 bases lining up with TRBD1. In germline, CDR1 is SGHVS, CDR2 FQNEAQ. This CDR3 comprises 14 residues. V was pared by 5 bases and J by 6 bases, with 8 bases of the junction left unmatched.

This chain joins TRBV9 and TRBJ2-3; D uncertain. The CDR3 sequence is 13 residues long. Germline lookup yields CDR1 SGDLS and CDR2 YYNGEE. The V and J ends lost 1 base and 2 bases respectively, with 5 bases between them. CDR3 nucleotide sequence: TGTGCCAGCAGCGTACAGGTCACAGATACGCAGTATTTT. Protein product: CASSVQVTDTQYF.

The gene calls are TRBV6-6 and TRBJ1-5; D gene ambiguous. From germline, CDR1 is MNHNY and CDR2 SVGAGI (reference sequence). V lost 6 bases and J lost 4, with 7 bases in between. CDR3 size: 12 residues. CDR3: CASSSVNQPQHF. The CDR3 DNA follows: TGTGCCAGCAGCTCCGTTAATCAGCCCCAGCATTTT.

J is TRBJ2-2 and V is TRBV18, with 7 bases matching TRBD2. Germline CDR1 and CDR2: KGHSH and LQKENI. The CDR3 consists of 14 residues. V lost 3 bases and J lost 5; bases outside the gene matches: 3. The CDR3 nucleotides read TGTGCCAGCTCACCTTCAGCGGGAACCGGGGAGCTGTTTTTT. It is translated as CASSPSAGTGELFF. Full variable domain (remainder filled in from reference TRBV18 and TRBJ2-2): NAGVMQNPRHLVRRRGQEARLRCSPMKGHSHVYWYRQLPEEGLKFMVYLQKENIIDESGMPKERFSAEFPKEGPSILRIQQVVRGDSAAYFCASSPSAGTGELFFGEGSRLTVL.

The rearrangement links TRBV23-1 to TRBJ1-2, with D unclear. TRBV23-1 is noted as an ORF with a role that remains uncertain. The V gene lost 2 bases and the J gene lost 4 bases, with 23 bases spanning the gap. CDR3 length: 18 residues. DNA of the CDR3: TGCGCCAGCAGTCAACCTCTTACCGAGGTGCCAAGCCGCTATGGCTACACCTTC. Encoded protein: CASSQPLTEVPSRYGYTF.

The J gene is TRBJ2-7, the V gene TRBV15; the D gene is possibly TRBD2 (5 bases). Germline CDR1 reads LNHNV; CDR2 reads YYDKDF (reference sequence). The CDR3 runs 14 residues. V lost 0 bases and J 6 bases, leaving 12 bases between the germline ends. The CDR3 region is CATSRDPRVREQYF. DNA for the CDR3: TGTGCCACCAGCAGAGATCCGAGGGTTCGCGAGCAGTACTTC.

The genes are TRBV4-3 and TRBJ1-2, with 8 bases matching TRBD1. V shed 4 bases and J 0 bases; nucleotides not matched to a gene: 7. The CDR3 runs to 16 residues. The germline gives CDR1 LGHNA, CDR2 YSLEER. CDR3 in amino acids: CASSLGGQGSNYGYTF. The CDR3 nucleotides read TGCGCCAGCAGCCTTGGAGGACAGGGCTCTAACTATGGCTACACCTTC.

This clone was seen a single time. The chain links TRBV12-5 to TRBJ1-1; 7 bases are shared with TRBD1. Germline-derived CDR1 and CDR2 are LGHNT and FRNRAP. The J segment lost 5 bases and the V segment lost 2 bases, leaving 11 bases of the junction unmatched. CDR3 length: 16 residues. CDR3 region: CASGLRWTGGRTEAFF. The CDR3 region has the DNA TGTGCTAGTGGTTTGCGGTGGACAGGTGGTAGGACTGAAGCTTTCTTT.

This chain links TRBV6-2 or TRBV6-3 with TRBJ2-1, with 9 bases lining up with TRBD2. The junction had 10 bases not matched to a gene; V was cut back by 5 bases and J by 2 bases. This CDR3 region has 17 residues. Germline V gene lookup returns CDR1 MNHEY and CDR2 SVGEGT. CDR3 nucleotide sequence: TGTGCCAGCAGTCCCGAACATCTAGCGGGGCCCTACAATGAGCAGTTCTTC. Amino acids: CASSPEHLAGPYNEQFF.

The genes are TRBV7-8 and TRBJ2-7, with 14 positions matching TRBD2. Germline trimming cut 4 bases from V and 1 base from J; bases unmatched to any gene: 9. The V gene's germline CDR1 is SGHVS and CDR2 FQNEAQ. The CDR3 sequence is 18 residues long. CDR3 in DNA: TGTGCCAGCAGCTCCCTCGGACTAGCGGGAGGCTTATCCTACGAGCAGTACTTC. Residues: CASSSLGLAGGLSYEQYF.

The chain carries TRBV28 and TRBJ2-7, with D possibly TRBD1 on 5 matching bases. V lost 7 bases and J lost 0, with 16 bases in between. The CDR3 extends over 15 amino acids. Germline V CDR1 and CDR2: MDHEN, SYDVKM. The CDR3 loop is CASTHLQTASYEQYF. The DNA for the CDR3 is TGTGCCAGCACTCATCTTCAGACAGCCTCCTACGAGCAGTACTTC.

The CDR3 sequence is CATSDTDTGREEAFF. CDR3 nucleotides: TGTGCCACCAGTGATACGGACACGGGGCGGGAAGAAGCTTTCTTT. This chain uses TRBV24-1 with TRBJ1-1, with D tentatively TRBD1 (5 bases). Germline lookup yields CDR1 KGHDR and CDR2 SFDVKD. The V end lost 3 bases, the J end lost 8 bases, and 18 bases lay between the germline ends. The CDR3 runs to 15 residues.

This clone was counted a single time. This chain links TRBV28 with TRBJ1-5; D uncertain. The CDR3 consists of 14 residues. CDR1 and CDR2 from the germline V gene are MDHEN and SYDVKM. Deletions cut 7 bases from V and 4 bases from J, with 14 bases between. The DNA of the CDR3 is TGTGCCAGCAACACGTTGGGCGGGAATCAGCCCCAGCATTTT. It translates to CASNTLGGNQPQHF.

This clone was seen a single time. V is TRBV6-5 and J is TRBJ1-3; tentative D call: TRBD1 (6 bases). V was shortened by 5 bases and J by 3 bases, with 14 bases between the two germline ends. The CDR3 is 15 residues long. Germline CDR1 reads MNHEY; CDR2 reads SVGAGI. The CDR3: CASSTLRGGGNTIYF. For the CDR3, the DNA is TGTGCCAGCAGTACCCTACGAGGGGGTGGAAACACCATATATTTT.

The V and J genes are TRBV6-6 and TRBJ2-7; D not resolved. The CDR3 runs to 13 residues. Per germline, CDR1 MNHNY and CDR2 SVGAGI (reference sequence). V shed 5 bases and J shed 5 bases, with 13 bases lying between them. The CDR3 bases are TGTGCCAGCAGTCCTTATAGGCAGGACGAGCAGTACTTC. Its protein is CASSPYRQDEQYF.

This clone occurred once. This sequence joins TRBV18 and TRBJ1-5, with a weak D call TRBD1 (5 bases). With 3 bases removed from V and 1 base from J, the gap between germline ends came to 13 bases. There are 16 residues in the CDR3. Germline V lookup: CDR1 KGHSH, CDR2 LQKENI. CDR3 protein: CASSPSGGLSNQPQHF. CDR3 nucleotide sequence: TGTGCCAGCTCACCTTCGGGGGGGTTAAGCAATCAGCCCCAGCATTTT.

The chain couples TRBV29-1 to TRBJ2-7; perhaps TRBD1 as D (6 bases). The V and J ends lost 6 bases and 5 bases respectively, with 17 bases between them. The germline V gene encodes CDR1 SQVTM and CDR2 ANQGSEA. The CDR3 extends over 13 amino acids. CDR3 amino acids: CSVPRGQGNEQYF. CDR3 in DNA: TGCAGCGTCCCACGGGGTCAGGGGAACGAGCAGTACTTC.

This clone was counted a single time. This chain links TRBV30 with TRBJ1-1, with D tentatively TRBD1 (5 bases). Per the germline V gene, CDR1 is GTSNPN and CDR2 is SVGIG (reference sequence). This CDR3 region has 16 residues. Trimming stripped 4 bases from V and 0 bases from J, with 18 bases between. DNA for the CDR3: TGTGCCTGGAATAAAGGGGCTGCTCTTATGAACACTGAAGCTTTCTTT. Translation gives CAWNKGAALMNTEAFF.

This clone was detected only once. J is TRBJ2-2 and V is TRBV2; 9 bases fit TRBD1. V was pared by 3 bases and J by 4 bases, with 15 bases of the junction left unmatched. Germline V CDR1 and CDR2: SNHLY, FYNNEI. The CDR3 extends over 19 amino acids. CDR3 sequence: CASSELLLLGQGSTGELFF. The CDR3 DNA follows: TGTGCCAGCAGTGAGCTGCTTTTACTTGGACAGGGGAGCACCGGGGAGCTGTTTTTT.

The DNA for the CDR3 is TGTGCCGGGCCCCGGAGGAGAAATCAGCCCCAGCATTTT. Encoded protein: CAGPRRRNQPQHF. The V call is TRBV28, the J call TRBJ1-5, with unresolved D. V was clipped by 11 bases and J by 4 bases, with 15 bases between them. The germline CDR1 and CDR2 sequences are MDHEN and SYDVKM. The CDR3 has 13 amino acids.